This T cell receptor (beta chain) appears in the sequencing data of a study of identical twins. Study-wide results and caveats: The more abundant beta clonotypes in cord blood had fewer insertions, and memory repertoires did not show this. The study found excess low generation probability among twin-shared out-of-frame alpha sequences.

cDNA molecules carried unique molecular identifiers, and template switching added a universal primer site. TCRdb redid the calling of the 5' RACE reads with MiXCR, one entry per CDR3 protein. Of some 690,000 distinct CDR3 sequences listed, roughly 20% are singletons. Concerning this clonotype: As yet, its antigen is unknown.

The same data also went into a second study, on T cells expressing NK-cell markers.

Sequencing was performed on PBMCs. This receptor was identified in a woman between 18 and 30 years old in good health.

CDR3 amino acids: CASSESAASTDTQYF. In nucleotides, the CDR3 is TGCGCCAGCAGTGAGTCGGCAGCTAGCACAGATACGCAGTATTTT. J is TRBJ2-3 and V is TRBV10-1; D remains unclear. Per the germline V gene, CDR1 is WNHNN and CDR2 is SYGVQD (reference sequence). The CDR3 has 15 amino acids. Trimming cost V 0 bases and J 0 bases, with 7 bases left between them.